This T cell receptor beta chain was found in a study of T cell responses to AZD1222 COVID-19 vaccine (dated by TCRdb to the early 2020s). In the study overall: TCR sequencing covered fewer than 250 trial participants: 200 to 210 given two doses of AZD1222 and approximately 26 given two doses of MenACWY control vaccine. Trial participants were enrolled by age into subgroups of 18-55, 56-69 and 70-plus years, and around 140, 26 and 57 TCR-sequenced participants, respectively, were included in these subgroups. General findings and caveats noted by the study authors: No day 14 peak-response samples were available, so repertoires were characterized only after the peak T cell response. Most participants were white British and females outnumbered males, and the authors suggested that clonal diversity may have been underestimated. Epitopes outside the regions mutated in the B.1.351 and B.1.1.7 variants were reportedly recognized by nearly half of the unique spike-specific TCRs. CD4 TCRs associated with the vaccine covered the entire spike protein, and the dominant responses were in regions 160-218 and 743-854. A significant rise in spike-specific TCR breadth and depth was observed after two AZD1222 doses relative to day 0 and relative to MenACWY recipients. The 56-69-year group was small, and its depth increase did not reach significance, likely because of low power. Conclusions about previously exposed vaccinees were limited because only a handful of AZD1222 recipients were SARS-CoV-2 seropositive at baseline.

The CDR3 regions of human TCRbeta chains were subjected to immunosequencing. Processing in the source paper ran as follows. Repertoire TCRs were checked for matches against a reference library of SARS-CoV-2-specific TCRs that had been generated using the MIRA antigen-specificity platform. Breadth was defined as the fraction of unique TCRs that were SARS-CoV-2-associated, and depth was defined as the fraction of total T cells that were SARS-CoV-2-associated. Using the MIRA data, every spike-specific TCR was mapped to the spike region that the TCR reacted to and assigned to either a CD4 or a CD8 class. Log10-transformed breadth and depth values were compared by one-way ANOVA with Sidak's multiple comparisons tests. TCRdb's version of the immuneACCESS table is confined to in-frame rearrangements and falls short of the full clone set. An unresolved V gene accounts for under half of the shortfall where checked; the remainder is of unknown origin. The V and J calls and the clone size are those of that table, but D and trimming were determined from the DNA. This sample lists some 150,000 clones; over 85% were detected once. Together, the top ten hold roughly 1.8% of the sample.

Turning to this clone: What antigen it recognizes has not been identified. There are no base qualities to consult, and no much larger clone falls within one base.

Including the terminal cysteine and phenylalanine, the CDR3 comprises 16 residues. The CDR3 DNA has 48 bases and is translated from base 1. At the junction V is shortened by 3 bases and J by 7 bases; bases outside the gene matches: 14. The germline V gene provides CDR1 SGHRS and CDR2 YFSETQ. Explained via the paper, the time point label denotes: about 28 days (+/-7) after the second vaccine dose. Because spike-specific TCR depth and breadth did not differ between the two schedules, AZD1222 recipients who got a second dose at roughly 4 weeks were pooled with those who got a second dose at roughly 12 weeks. The vaccinee samples were drawn from two UK trials, COV001 and COV002, one of which was a single-blind randomized controlled phase 2/3 trial testing AZD1222 (ChAdOx1 nCoV-19) in healthy adults. Trial participant PBMC samples were collected at day 0 and day 28 after the second dose for TCRbeta chain sequencing.

The V and J genes are TRBV5-1 and TRBJ2-7; 9 bases in the junction line up with TRBD2. The source material was peripheral blood, sampled 28 days after the second AZD1222 dose. This TCR was recovered from an adult who received the AZD1222 COVID-19 vaccine. The CDR3 protein is CASSSVLVAGAGEQYF. The nucleotides are TGCGCCAGCAGCTCGGTTCTGGTAGCGGGAGCTGGAGAGCAGTACTTC.